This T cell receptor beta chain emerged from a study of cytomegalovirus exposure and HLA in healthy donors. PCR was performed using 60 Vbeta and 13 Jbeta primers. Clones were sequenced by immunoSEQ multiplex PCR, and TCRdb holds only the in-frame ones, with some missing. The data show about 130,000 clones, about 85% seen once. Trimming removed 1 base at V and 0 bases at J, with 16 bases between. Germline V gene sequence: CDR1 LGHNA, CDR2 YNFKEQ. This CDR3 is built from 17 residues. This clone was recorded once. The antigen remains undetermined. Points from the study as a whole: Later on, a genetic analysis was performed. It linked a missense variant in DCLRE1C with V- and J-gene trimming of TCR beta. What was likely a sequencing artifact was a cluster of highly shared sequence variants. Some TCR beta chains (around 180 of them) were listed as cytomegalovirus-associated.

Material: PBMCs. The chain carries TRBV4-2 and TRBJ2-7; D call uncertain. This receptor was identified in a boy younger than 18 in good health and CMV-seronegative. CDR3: CASSQVETVTSSYEQYF. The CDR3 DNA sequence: TGTGCCAGCAGCCAAGTAGAAACGGTTACGAGCTCCTACGAGCAGTACTTC.